This T cell receptor (beta chain) was documented in a study of T-cell memory formation after mild COVID-19. Study-level findings and limits: Researchers could not confirm that second-wave clones peaking on day 37 targeted SARS-CoV-2. A balance of CD4 and CD8 characterized clones contracting day 15 to 85, whereas later expanders leaned CD4+. Mostly located in CM and EM were contracting CD4+ clones, with contracting CD8+ clones located in EMRA.

Regarding this clonotype: Its target is unknown.

Constant-segment-primed 5'RACE gave TCR alpha and TCR beta cDNA libraries with sample barcodes and UMIs. TCRdb reprocessed the 5' RACE reads via MiXCR and lists one record per CDR3 protein. The sample has 150,000 to 200,000 distinct CDR3 sequences, 9.5% to 13% seen once; the top ten hold 3.8%. CDR3 length: 14 amino acids. In germline, CDR1 is DFQATT, CDR2 SNEGSKA (reference sequence). V shed 0 bases and J shed 9 bases, with 15 bases lying between them. The sample was PBMCs or a T cell subset sorted from them (not recorded which). The chain combines TRBV20-1 with TRBJ2-1; unclear D gene. This TCR derives from a man younger than 35 who had mild COVID-19 (a few samples of this study predate the infection). Cell type and time point are not known. CDR3 nucleotide sequence: TGCAGTGCTAGAGACCGTCGAGGATTCCTTGAGCAGTTCTTC. This translates into CSARDRRGFLEQFF.